The T cell receptor beta chain under discussion was sequenced for a study of blood T cell repertoires in COVID-19. Original methodology: Estimation of nucleated cell counts was performed using reference gene primer amplification. Using immunoSEQ multiplex PCR, the repertoire was profiled, and TCRdb retains in-frame clones only, with some absent. That table gives V, J and clone size, and the DNA gave D and trimming. The table shows around 290,000 clones, with around nine tenths occurring only once. Trimming took 1 base from V and 1 from J, leaving 14 bases between them. This CDR3 has 17 amino acids. Per the germline V gene, CDR1 is MGHRA and CDR2 is YSYEKL. Participant age was roughly 18 to 95 years, and participants resided in fewer than 25 US areas. Assignments of participants to cohorts depended upon their own reported clinical history.

The specimen sequenced was PBMCs or T cells enriched from blood (not recorded which). The source is a woman younger than 30 who had recovered from COVID-19. The V gene is TRBV4-1, the J gene TRBJ1-3; D is possibly TRBD1 (5 bases). CDR3: CASSQARGWVSGNTIYF. The CDR3 DNA sequence: TGCGCCAGCAGCCAAGCGCGGGGGTGGGTATCTGGAAACACCATATATTTT.